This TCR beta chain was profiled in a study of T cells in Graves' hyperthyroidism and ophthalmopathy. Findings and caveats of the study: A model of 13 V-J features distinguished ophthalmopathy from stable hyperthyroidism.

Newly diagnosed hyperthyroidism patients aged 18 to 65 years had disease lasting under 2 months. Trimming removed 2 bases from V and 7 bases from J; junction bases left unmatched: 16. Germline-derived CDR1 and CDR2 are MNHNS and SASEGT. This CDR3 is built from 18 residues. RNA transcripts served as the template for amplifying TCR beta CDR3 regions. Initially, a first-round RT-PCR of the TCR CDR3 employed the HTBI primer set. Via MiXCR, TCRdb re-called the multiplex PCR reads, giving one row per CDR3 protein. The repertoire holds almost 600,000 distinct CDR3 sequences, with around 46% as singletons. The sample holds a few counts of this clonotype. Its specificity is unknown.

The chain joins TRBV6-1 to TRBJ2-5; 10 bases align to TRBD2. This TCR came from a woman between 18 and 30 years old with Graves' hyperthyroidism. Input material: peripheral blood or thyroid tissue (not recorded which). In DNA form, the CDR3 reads TGTGCCAGCAGTGAATCGGACCGGGGTAGCGGGAGGTCCGCGACCCAGTACTTC. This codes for CASSESDRGSGRSATQYF.